This T cell receptor (beta chain) appears in the sequencing data of a study of identical twins. This clonotype appeared many times. Template switching created a universal primer site, and the cDNA included unique molecular identifiers. TCRdb re-analysed the 5' RACE reads in MiXCR, keeping a single row per CDR3 protein. Among fewer than 800,000 distinct CDR3 sequences, under 8.5% were seen once, and the ten largest hold around 1.6%. These sequences were also reported in another study, on yellow fever vaccine responses in identical twins.

Sequenced sample: PBMCs. The clonotype comes from a woman between 18 and 29 years old in good health.

The CDR3 nucleotides are TGCAGCACCCCGGGACTAGCGGGATCGGGGTCCGGCTACAATGAGCAGTTCTTC. It translates to CSTPGLAGSGSGYNEQFF. V is TRBV29-1 and J is TRBJ2-1; TRBD2 matches at 13 bases. The CDR3 covers 18 residues. V shed 8 bases and J 3 bases; nucleotides not matched to a gene: 16. Germline CDR1 is SQVTM and CDR2 is ANQGSEA.